The present entry profiles one T cell receptor (beta chain) with its context. Germline CDR1 reads SGHRS; CDR2 reads YFSETQ. This CDR3 spans 15 amino acids. Trimming cost V 4 bases and J 1 base; bases outside gene matches: 5. This specimen belongs to a study of shared T cell receptors in the human thymus. Generated by immunoSEQ multiplex PCR, the TCRdb table keeps only in-frame clones and is missing some. Counted here are over 650,000 clones, over 75% occurring once; the ten biggest clones make up over 0.008%. The same data also contributed to another study, on human thymus T cells. From that study: Donor material was obtained from healthy Finnish infants undergoing corrective surgery for congenital heart defects. Thymic resections from corrective heart surgery supplied the tissue. Related research found strongly overlapping thymic repertoires in unrelated individuals.

The chain links TRBV5-1 to TRBJ1-3, with 7 bases matching TRBD1. The TCR comes from a boy in the first two years of life with a congenital heart defect. What was sequenced was thymocytes. The CDR3 sequence: CASSRTGESGNTIYF. Written as DNA, the CDR3 is TGCGCCAGCAGCCGTACAGGGGAGTCTGGAAACACCATATATTTT.